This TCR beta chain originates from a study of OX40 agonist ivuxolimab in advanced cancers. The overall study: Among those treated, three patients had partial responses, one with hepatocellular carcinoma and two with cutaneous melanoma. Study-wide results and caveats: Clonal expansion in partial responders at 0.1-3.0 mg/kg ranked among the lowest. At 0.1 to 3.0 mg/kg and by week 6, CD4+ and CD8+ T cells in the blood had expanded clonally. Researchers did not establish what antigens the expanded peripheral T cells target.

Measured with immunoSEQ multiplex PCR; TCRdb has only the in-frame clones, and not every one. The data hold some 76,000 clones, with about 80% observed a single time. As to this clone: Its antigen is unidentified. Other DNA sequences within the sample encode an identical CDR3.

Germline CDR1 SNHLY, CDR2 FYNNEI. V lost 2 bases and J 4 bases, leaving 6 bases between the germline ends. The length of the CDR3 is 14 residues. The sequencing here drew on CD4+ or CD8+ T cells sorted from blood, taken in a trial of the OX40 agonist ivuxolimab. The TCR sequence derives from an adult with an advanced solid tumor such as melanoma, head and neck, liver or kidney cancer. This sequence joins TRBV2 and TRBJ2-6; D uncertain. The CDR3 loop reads CASSETTGANVLTF. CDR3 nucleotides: TGTGCCAGCAGTGAAACAACGGGGGCCAACGTCCTGACTTTC. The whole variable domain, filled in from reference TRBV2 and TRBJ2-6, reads EPEVTQTPSHQVTQMGQEVILRCVPISNHLYFYWYRQILGQKVEFLVSFYNNEISEKSEIFDDQFSVERPDGSNFTLKIRSTKLEDSAMYFCASSETTGANVLTFGAGSRLTVL.